This note documents a single T cell receptor (beta chain) sequence. Here immunoSEQ multiplex PCR was the method, and the copy in TCRdb shows in-frame clones only, minus some. The sample shows 260,000 or so clones, roughly 85% of them seen only once. V shed 0 bases and J 3 bases; nucleotides not matched to a gene: 2. Germline CDR1 and CDR2: MNHEY and SVGAGI. This CDR3 has 14 amino acids. This entry is derived from a study of blood T cell repertoires in COVID-19. This chain joins TRBV6-5 and TRBJ2-7, with 7 bases matching TRBD2. The TCR was taken from a woman in her forties or fifties who had recovered from COVID-19. Sample: PBMCs or T cells enriched from blood (not recorded which). CDR3 loop: CASSYSGRVYEQYF. In DNA form, the CDR3 reads TGTGCCAGCAGTTACTCAGGGAGGGTCTACGAGCAGTACTTC.